These T cell receptor beta chains were read from a single sample in a study of CD8+ T cells in alopecia areata. Libraries were prepared by immunoSEQ multiplex PCR; TCRdb keeps only in-frame clonotypes and omits some of them. The sample comprises under 350,000 clones, 58% of which are singletons, and more than 1.5% rests with the top ten. Here the sequenced sample was CD4+ T cells sorted from blood, taken at week 24, from a patient treated with tofacitinib. The source is a human donor with alopecia areata. Each CDR3 is given with its conserved first and last residue. A D gene is named only where the DNA matches it firmly. Where a row states a size, it is once, few, many or the class of an expanded clone; other rows omit it.

V	D	J	size	CDR3	DNA
TRBV7-7	-	TRBJ1-5	-	CASSKSGTWGDQPQHF	TGTGCTAGCAGCAAATCCGGGACGTGGGGAGATCAGCCCCAGCATTTT
TRBV29-1	TRBD1	TRBJ1-1	-	CSVVRGQNTEAFF	TGCAGCGTCGTAAGGGGGCAGAACACTGAAGCTTTCTTT
TRBV29-1	-	TRBJ1-1	-	CSVRQLLNTEAFF	TGCAGCGTCCGACAGCTACTGAACACTGAAGCTTTCTTT
TRBV30	-	TRBJ2-7	-	CAWSLTPGGYEQYF	TGTGCCTGGTCCTTGACTCCCGGCGGCTACGAGCAGTACTTC
TRBV14	-	TRBJ2-5	-	CASGRLDQETQYF	TGTGCCAGCGGCAGGCTCGACCAAGAGACCCAGTACTTC
TRBV25-1	-	TRBJ1-5	few	CASSELGQPQHF	TGTGCCAGCAGTGAATTAGGTCAGCCCCAGCATTTT
TRBV4-1	TRBD1	TRBJ2-7	few	CASSQVDRVSYEQYF	TGCGCCAGCAGCCAAGTGGACAGGGTCTCCTACGAGCAGTACTTC
TRBV5-1	TRBD1	TRBJ1-6	few	CASSQEGQPNSPLHF	TGCGCCAGCAGCCAAGAGGGACAGCCTAATTCACCCCTCCACTTT
TRBV6-1	TRBD1	TRBJ2-1	-	CASSGDSTDQFF	TGTGCCAGCAGTGGGGACAGTACCGATCAGTTCTTC
TRBV30	-	TRBJ2-1	-	CAWSVFGSGLNYNEQFF	TGTGCCTGGAGTGTTTTCGGGTCAGGGCTAAATTACAATGAGCAGTTCTTC
TRBV7-9	-	TRBJ1-2	-	CASSLAGLYGYTF	TGTGCCAGCAGCTTAGCAGGATTGTATGGCTACACCTTC
TRBV6-5	-	TRBJ1-5	-	CASSINSNQPQHF	TGTGCCAGCAGTATAAATAGCAATCAGCCCCAGCATTTT
TRBV15	-	TRBJ2-7	many	CATSRAIGEQYF	TGTGCCACCAGCAGAGCAATCGGGGAGCAGTACTTC
TRBV7-9	-	TRBJ2-7	few	CASSLTGVLNEQYF	TGTGCCAGCAGCTTAACCGGGGTTCTCAACGAGCAGTACTTC
TRBV12-5	-	TRBJ1-1	-	CASVLAPPNTEAFF	TGTGCTAGTGTCCTGGCTCCCCCGAACACTGAAGCTTTCTTT
TRBV6-1	TRBD1	TRBJ1-2	-	CASEGAGEIGYTF	TGTGCCAGTGAGGGGGCAGGCGAAATTGGCTACACCTTC
TRBV25-1	-	TRBJ2-7	-	CATGVTYEQYF	TGTGCCACAGGCGTTACCTACGAGCAGTACTTC
TRBV29-1	TRBD1	TRBJ2-7	few	CSVQGAYEQYF	TGCAGCGTCCAGGGGGCCTACGAGCAGTACTTC
TRBV30	-	TRBJ2-7	-	CAWSVRTSSDEQYF	TGTGCCTGGAGTGTACGGACTTCTAGCGACGAGCAGTACTTC